The T cell receptor (beta chain) described here comes from a study of T cell changes during pregnancy in multiple sclerosis. Germline V gene sequence: CDR1 MNHEY, CDR2 SVGAGI. The CDR3 extends over 14 amino acids. The V and J ends lost 2 bases and 4 bases respectively, with 11 bases between them. TCRdb keeps only in-frame clones here, not all; method: immunoSEQ multiplex PCR. The table lists 70,000 to 95,000 clones, approximately 94% of them singletons, with approximately 2.2% in the top ten. The sequencing here drew on peripheral blood, taken in the third trimester of pregnancy. V gene TRBV6-5 combines with J gene TRBJ1-2, with D unresolved. The TCR was taken from a female donor with multiple sclerosis, enrolled in a pregnancy study. The CDR3 nucleotides read TGTGCCAGCAGTTACGACCAGGCGACCTATGGCTACACCTTC. Encoded protein: CASSYDQATYGYTF.